The source of this T cell receptor (beta chain) is a study of cytotoxic CD8 clonotypes in ibrutinib-treated CLL. J gave up 0 bases and V 7 bases, and 6 bases lay outside the gene matches. Germline CDR1 LNHDA, CDR2 SQIVND (reference sequence). This CDR3 is 15 amino acids long. This clone has a handful of counts. Cryopreserved PBMCs were the source of approximately 2 micrograms of genomic DNA, which went to TCR beta libraries. Clones were read by immunoSEQ multiplex PCR, and TCRdb kept only the in-frame ones, dropping some. The sample comprises some 160,000 clones, roughly 80% of which are singletons, and 2% to 2.5% rests with the top ten.

Sequencing used PBMCs, obtained after 12 months of ibrutinib treatment. The chain joins TRBV19 to TRBJ1-2, with 9 bases fitting TRBD1. This sequence originates from a human donor with chronic lymphocytic leukemia. This CDR3 is CASMPGTGPNYGYTF. DNA of the CDR3: TGTGCCAGTATGCCCGGGACAGGGCCTAACTATGGCTACACCTTC.